The source of this T cell receptor beta chain is a study of blood T cell repertoires in COVID-19. Cohorts were determined from participant-reported clinical history. In Cohort 3, a recovered donor had either two negative PCRs, clearance, or symptom resolution. Looked up from germline, CDR1 is SGHNT and CDR2 is YENEEA. J was trimmed by 5 bases and V by 5 bases; bases with no gene match: 9. The CDR3 is made up of 15 amino acids. Sequencing used immunoSEQ multiplex PCR; TCRdb keeps in-frame clones, though not all of them. Of roughly 140,000 clones in the sample, about 86% were seen once. The origin of this receptor is a man aged 45-60 years who had recovered from COVID-19. The specimen was PBMCs or T cells enriched from blood (not recorded which). The chain couples TRBV11-3 to TRBJ2-1, with 7 positions matching TRBD2. The CDR3 reads CASSPTRGDNNEQFF. CDR3 nucleotide sequence: TGTGCCAGCAGCCCCACCCGGGGGGATAACAATGAGCAGTTCTTC.